One and the same sample provided the 5 T cell receptor beta chains below, sequenced in a study of T cells in Graves' hyperthyroidism and ophthalmopathy. RNA transcripts gave rise to amplified TCR beta CDR3 regions. In the first-round RT-PCR of the TCR CDR3, the HTBI primer set was used. TCRdb used MiXCR to reprocess the multiplex PCR reads, holding one entry per CDR3 protein. Here the sample spans more than 350,000 distinct CDR3 sequences, 14% to 15% being singletons. Source material: blood. These receptors came from a woman under 40 with Graves' hyperthyroidism.

The rearrangement uses TRBV14 and TRBJ1-2; D not certain. Per germline, CDR1 SGHDN and CDR2 FVKESK. Trimming removed 0 bases from V and 3 bases from J, with 8 bases in between. The CDR3 has 14 residues. The CDR3 bases are TGTGCCAGCAGCCAAGAAGGCCGGTACTATGGCTACACCTTC. Translated, it gives CASSQEGRYYGYTF. Full variable domain (remainder filled in from reference TRBV14 and TRBJ1-2): EAGVTQFPSHSVIEKGQTVTLRCDPISGHDNLYWYRRVMGKEIKFLLHFVKESKQDESGMPNNRFLAERTGGTYSTLKVQPAELEDSGVYFCASSQEGRYYGYTFGSGTRLTVV.

This clonotype was counted between two and nine times. The V gene is TRBV3-1, the J gene TRBJ2-1; 12 bases map to TRBD2. Germline V CDR1 and CDR2: LGHDT, YNNKEL (reference sequence). V was clipped by 0 bases and J by 1 base; unmatched bases: 4. This CDR3 comprises 18 residues. The CDR3 DNA reads as TGTGCCAGCAGCCAAGAGAGACTAGCGGGAGTTTCCTACAATGAGCAGTTCTTC. Translation gives CASSQERLAGVSYNEQFF.

This clonotype came up a few times. The chain couples TRBV3-1 to TRBJ2-7, with D possibly matching TRBD1 (6 bases). CDR3 length: 17 residues. Germline V gives CDR1 LGHDT, CDR2 YNNKEL (reference sequence). The V and J ends lost 0 bases and 2 bases respectively, with 17 bases between them. The CDR3 reads CASSQDLGWTEPYEQYF. The CDR3 region has the DNA TGTGCCAGCAGCCAAGATCTCGGCTGGACAGAGCCCTACGAGCAGTACTTC.

Notes on this clonotype: A read error is likely, as this CDR3 ends without the conserved phenylalanine or tryptophan. V and J are TRBV19 and TRBJ2-7; a weak D match, TRBD2 (6 bases). V lost 0 bases and J 2 bases, leaving 8 bases between the germline ends. CDR1 and CDR2 (germline): LNHDA, SQIVND (reference sequence). CDR3 size: 14 residues. CDR3 sequence (DNA): TGTGCCAGTAGTATAGACGGGAGCCCCTACGAGCAGTACCTC. Residues: CASSIDGSPYEQYL.

This clonotype was counted only a few times. V and J are TRBV28 and TRBJ1-1; the D gene is possibly TRBD1 (5 bases). V lost 5 bases and J lost 0, with 13 bases in between. Germline CDR1 MDHEN, CDR2 SYDVKM. The CDR3 runs to 15 residues. The CDR3 coding sequence is TGTGCCAGCAGTCCAAGGGGACTTTTGAACACTGAAGCTTTCTTT. It specifies CASSPRGLLNTEAFF.